These 21 T cell receptor beta chains were sequenced from one sample in a study of cytomegalovirus exposure and HLA in healthy donors. Primers: 60 Vbeta forward and 13 Jbeta reverse. Generated by immunoSEQ multiplex PCR, the TCRdb table keeps only in-frame clones and is missing some. Among 160,000 or so clones, roughly 80% were seen once, and the ten largest hold 1.3%. The specimen sequenced was PBMCs. The receptors derive from a man in his forties or fifties in good health and CMV-seropositive.

The chain uses TRBV28 and TRBJ1-2; 8 nucleotides match TRBD1. The trim removed 5 bases at V and 2 bases at J, leaving 7 bases unmatched. This CDR3 is built from 15 residues. Germline-derived CDR1 and CDR2 are MDHEN and SYDVKM. DNA of the CDR3: TGTGCCAGCAGTATCCGACAGGGGTGGAACTATGGCTACACCTTC. Its protein is CASSIRQGWNYGYTF.

The V call is TRBV9, the J call TRBJ2-7, with D possibly being TRBD2 (5 bases). The CDR3 loop spans 15 amino acids. Trimming took 0 bases from V and 2 from J, leaving 12 bases between them. Germline lookup yields CDR1 SGDLS and CDR2 YYNGEE. CDR3: CASSVELGGTYEQYF. The CDR3, as DNA: TGTGCCAGCAGCGTAGAACTAGGCGGTACCTACGAGCAGTACTTC.

This chain uses TRBV11-2 with TRBJ1-4, with D possibly being TRBD1 (6 bases). V was clipped by 6 bases and J by 3 bases, with 11 bases between them. This CDR3 spans 14 amino acids. From germline, CDR1 is SGHAT and CDR2 FQNNGV. The CDR3 DNA reads TGTGCCAGCAGAGCAGGGGTGGCTAATGAAAAACTGTTTTTT. It codes for CASRAGVANEKLFF. The full variable domain, with the rest looked up from reference TRBV11-2 and TRBJ1-4, is EAGVAQSPRYKIIEKRQSVAFWCNPISGHATLYWYQQILGQGPKLLIQFQNNGVVDDSQLPKDRFSAERLKGVDSTLKIQPAKLEDSAVYLCASRAGVANEKLFFGSGTQLSVL.

The chain uses TRBV7-6 and TRBJ2-7, with 11 bases lining up with TRBD2. The CDR3 totals 14 residues. Germline V gene sequence: CDR1 SGHVS, CDR2 FNYEAQ. J lost 5 bases, V lost 5 bases, and 5 bases had no gene match. Here the CDR3 reads CASSPLAGADEQYF. In nucleotides, the CDR3 is TGTGCCAGCAGCCCACTAGCGGGAGCAGACGAGCAGTACTTC.

The rearrangement links TRBV7-2 to TRBJ2-3; 10 bases agree with TRBD2. The V gene's germline CDR1 is SGHTA and CDR2 FQGNSA. Trimming took 0 bases from V and 0 from J; bases not matched to a gene: 9. The CDR3 is 19 amino acids. CDR3 sequence: CASSLASSGRFRSTDTQYF. The CDR3 nucleotides are TGTGCCAGCAGCTTAGCTTCTAGCGGGAGATTCCGAAGCACAGATACGCAGTATTTT.

This chain joins TRBV6-6 and TRBJ1-3; unclear D gene. The CDR3 length is 15 residues. The germline V gene encodes CDR1 MNHNY and CDR2 SVGAGI (reference sequence). V shed 6 bases and J shed 0 bases, with 12 bases lying between them. The CDR3 protein is CASSPLQHSGNTIYF. The CDR3 DNA reads as TGTGCCAGCAGCCCCCTACAGCACTCTGGAAACACCATATATTTT.

J is TRBJ1-2 and V is TRBV19; the D gene is possibly TRBD1 (5 bases). The ends were cut back, 5 bases at V and 2 bases at J, with 24 bases in the middle. From germline, CDR1 is LNHDA and CDR2 SQIVND (reference sequence). The CDR3 runs to 18 residues. This CDR3 is CASSSRTEIRQSNYGYTF. The CDR3 bases are TGTGCCAGTAGTTCCCGCACTGAGATCAGACAGAGCAACTATGGCTACACCTTC.

This clone is a singleton in its sample. This sequence joins TRBV19 and TRBJ2-5; the D gene is possibly TRBD1 (6 bases). The germline CDR1 and CDR2 sequences are LNHDA and SQIVND (reference sequence). Trimming cost V 4 bases and J 3 bases, with 12 bases left between them. The CDR3 covers 14 residues. CDR3 DNA: TGTGCCAGTAGTAGGCAGGGGACGAAAGAGACCCAGTACTTC. Its protein is CASSRQGTKETQYF. Together with reference TRBV19 and TRBJ2-5, the CDR3 gives the full variable domain: DGGITQSPKYLFRKEGQNVTLSCEQNLNHDAMYWYRQDPGQGLRLIYYSQIVNDFQKGDIAEGYSVSREKKESFPLTVTSAQKNPTAFYLCASSRQGTKETQYFGPGTRLLVL.

V gene TRBV6-5 combines with J gene TRBJ1-1; tentatively, D is TRBD1 (5 bases). Per germline, CDR1 MNHEY and CDR2 SVGAGI. The V gene lost 5 bases and the J gene lost 6 bases, with 7 bases spanning the gap. The CDR3 is made up of 11 amino acids. CDR3 nucleotide sequence: TGTGCCAGCAGTCAGGGTCCTGAAGCTTTCTTT. It yields the protein CASSQGPEAFF.

This clone came up a few times. This chain uses TRBV4-3 with TRBJ2-4; perhaps TRBD2 as D (5 bases). The CDR3 covers 15 residues. V lost 2 bases and J lost 0, with 8 bases in between. The germline CDR1 and CDR2 sequences are LGHNA and YSLEER. The DNA of the CDR3 is TGCGCCAGCAGCCAATCGCGGGTAGCCAAAAACATTCAGTACTTC. It is translated as CASSQSRVAKNIQYF.

The genes are TRBV5-6 and TRBJ1-5; D not resolved. Germline loops: CDR1 SGHDT, CDR2 YYEEEE. V was pared by 1 base and J by 7 bases, with 12 bases between. The CDR3 spans 14 residues. The CDR3 here is CASSLWRSRQPQHF. CDR3 nucleotides: TGTGCCAGCAGCTTGTGGCGGAGCAGACAGCCCCAGCATTTT.

The V and J genes are TRBV6-5 and TRBJ2-1; possibly TRBD2 for D (6 bases). In germline, CDR1 is MNHEY, CDR2 SVGAGI. Between the trimmed V and J ends, which lost 6 bases and 4 bases, there was a span of 16 bases. CDR3 size: 15 residues. Here the CDR3 reads CASREGRRVYNEQFF. In DNA, the CDR3 is TGTGCCAGCAGGGAGGGACGGCGGGTTTACAATGAGCAGTTCTTC.

CDR3 nucleotide sequence: TGCGCCAGCAGCCTAGGACTAGCGGGGGACAAGGTGGAGACCCAGTACTTC. Its protein is CASSLGLAGDKVETQYF. The chain employs TRBV5-1 and TRBJ2-5, with 13 nucleotides matching TRBD2. The CDR3 is 17 amino acids. The trim removed 4 bases at V and 5 bases at J, leaving 11 bases unmatched. CDR1 is SGHRS, CDR2 YFSETQ, per germline.

This chain joins TRBV7-8 and TRBJ1-2, with TRBD1 matching over 10 bases. CDR3 length: 14 residues. Germline V gene lookup returns CDR1 SGHVS and CDR2 FQNEAQ. Trimming cost V 8 bases and J 6 bases; bases outside gene matches: 9. CDR3 DNA sequence: TGTGCCAGCCGGGCGGGACAGGGGACAAATGGCTACACCTTC. Amino acid sequence: CASRAGQGTNGYTF.

The rearrangement joins TRBV7-8 to TRBJ1-4; maybe TRBD1 (6 bases). The CDR3 totals 14 residues. The V and J ends lost 0 bases and 10 bases respectively, with 12 bases between them. Germline V gene sequence: CDR1 SGHVS, CDR2 FQNEAQ. The CDR3 DNA is TGTGCCAGCAGCTTAGCAGGGGCGACAGGAAAACTGTTTTTT. Encoded protein: CASSLAGATGKLFF.

The rearrangement links TRBV29-1 to TRBJ2-7, with 9 positions matching TRBD1. With 6 bases clipped from V and 3 bases from J, the junction kept 9 bases outside the gene matches. The CDR3 is made up of 14 amino acids. Germline V gene sequence: CDR1 SQVTM, CDR2 ANQGSEA. CDR3 amino acids: CSVLGTGRNYEQYF. The DNA of the CDR3 is TGCAGCGTACTCGGGACAGGGAGAAACTACGAGCAGTACTTC.

The CDR3 region has the DNA TGTGCCAGCAGCTTGGACCGCTTGGCTGAGTTCTTC. Translation: CASSLDRLAEFF. The chain is built from TRBV5-4 and TRBJ2-1; no clear D gene. From germline, CDR1 is SGHNT and CDR2 YYREEE (reference sequence). The CDR3 consists of 12 residues. The V gene lost 0 bases and the J gene lost 14 bases, with 12 bases spanning the gap.

In regard to this clone: Within the sample, other DNA sequences also encode this same CDR3. This chain uses TRBV5-5 with TRBJ2-7; maybe TRBD1 (6 bases). This CDR3 has 15 residues. Trimming left V 0 bases short and J 0 bases short, with 10 bases between. Germline V lookup: CDR1 SGHKS, CDR2 YYEKEE (reference sequence). CDR3 coding DNA: TGTGCCAGCAGCTTGGGGCAGGGGAGCTCCTACGAGCAGTACTTC. Translated: CASSLGQGSSYEQYF.

V gene TRBV9 combines with J gene TRBJ1-2, with 7 nucleotides matching TRBD1. V trimming: 0 bases; J trimming: 6 bases; junction bases outside the gene matches: 5. The CDR3 length is 14 residues. Germline CDR1 SGDLS, CDR2 YYNGEE. CDR3 DNA: TGTGCCAGCAGCGTAGGGGGTAGGGGGCATGGCTACACCTTC. Translating gives CASSVGGRGHGYTF.

V gene TRBV7-3 combines with J gene TRBJ1-2, with D perhaps TRBD1 (6 bases). Looked up from germline, CDR1 is SGHTA and CDR2 is FQGTGA. Deletions cut 0 bases from V and 4 bases from J, with 9 bases between. CDR3 length equals 14 residues. In DNA, the CDR3 is TGTGCCAGCAGCTTAACCCCGACAGGCTATGGCTACACCTTC. It specifies CASSLTPTGYGYTF.

This chain links TRBV10-1 with TRBJ1-6; TRBD1 is a possible D gene (5 bases). The CDR3 runs to 13 residues. Trimming removed 7 bases at V and 9 bases at J, with 13 bases between. CDR1 is WNHNN and CDR2 is SYGVQD in the germline V gene (reference sequence). The CDR3, as DNA: TGCGCCAGCAATCGGGGGTTCGGTTCACCCCTCCACTTT. Protein: CASNRGFGSPLHF.